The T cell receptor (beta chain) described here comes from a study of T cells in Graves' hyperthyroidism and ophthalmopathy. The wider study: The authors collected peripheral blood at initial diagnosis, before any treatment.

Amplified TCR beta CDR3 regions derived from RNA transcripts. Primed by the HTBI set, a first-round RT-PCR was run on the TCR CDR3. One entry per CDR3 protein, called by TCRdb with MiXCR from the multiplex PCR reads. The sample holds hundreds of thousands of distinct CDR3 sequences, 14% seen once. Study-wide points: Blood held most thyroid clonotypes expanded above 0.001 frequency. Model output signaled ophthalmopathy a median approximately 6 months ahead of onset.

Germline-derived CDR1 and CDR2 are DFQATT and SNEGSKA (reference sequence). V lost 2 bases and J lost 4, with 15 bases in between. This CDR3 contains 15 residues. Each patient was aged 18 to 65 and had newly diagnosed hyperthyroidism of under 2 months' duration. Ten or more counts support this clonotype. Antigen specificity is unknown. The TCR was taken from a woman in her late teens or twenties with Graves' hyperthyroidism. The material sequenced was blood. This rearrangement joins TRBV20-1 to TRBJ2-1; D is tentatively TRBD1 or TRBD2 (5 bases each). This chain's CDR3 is CSARRGRPKYNEQFF. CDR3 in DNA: TGCAGTGCTAGAAGGGGACGGCCGAAATACAATGAGCAGTTCTTC.